The next 9 T cell receptor beta chains were all read from a single sample in a study of T cells after yellow fever vaccination (dated by TCRdb to the late 2010s). The treatment or condition label of this sample denotes: live attenuated yellow fever vaccine strain. Libraries were prepared through 5' RACE. This sample was sequenced with an Illumina NovaSeq 6000. Starting from the raw public reads, TCRdb applied fastp trimming at Q25, assembled clones with MiXCR and retained in-frame beta chains. Rows with a matching CDR3 protein are joined into one entry that keeps the most common DNA and genes. This sample comprises around 340,000 distinct CDR3 sequences, roughly an eighth of them detected only once. Approximately 3.3% of the sample is held by the ten biggest clonotypes. Source: CD4+ T cells sorted from PBMCs, taken 15 days after the yellow fever booster vaccination. All receptors derive from a man between 18 and 35 years old who received the YFV17D yellow fever vaccine.

J is TRBJ2-1 and V is TRBV7-9, with 9 bases matching TRBD1. The CDR3 runs 14 residues. Germline V gene data show CDR1 as SEHNR and CDR2 as FQNEAQ (reference sequence). Trimming at V came to 4 bases and at J to 5 bases, leaving 3 bases not matched to a gene. In nucleotides, the CDR3 is TGTGCCAGCAGCTGGGGACAGGGAAACAATGAGCAGTTCTTC. The encoded protein is CASSWGQGNNEQFF.

This clonotype was detected only a few times. CDR3 in DNA: TGCAGCGTTGGGTCCACCGGAAGCTACACCTTC. This sequence encodes CSVGSTGSYTF. This chain links TRBV29-1 with TRBJ1-2; D not certain. Germline assignment: CDR1 SQVTM and CDR2 ANQGSEA. The CDR3 spans 11 residues. The V and J ends lost 4 bases and 9 bases respectively, with 12 bases between them.

The J gene is TRBJ2-3, the V gene TRBV20-1; 7 nucleotides align to TRBD1. V was pared by 3 bases and J by 2 bases, with 5 bases of the junction left unmatched. The CDR3 sequence is 14 residues long. Germline V gives CDR1 DFQATT, CDR2 SNEGSKA (reference sequence). Written as DNA, the CDR3 is TGCAGTGCTAGGGGTCAGGGGGACACAGATACGCAGTATTTT. It is translated as CSARGQGDTDTQYF.

This chain uses TRBV10-3 with TRBJ1-1; D ambiguous. Germline values: CDR1 ENHRY, CDR2 SYGVKD. V was cut by 3 bases and J by 8 bases, with 16 bases left in between. The CDR3 is made up of 14 amino acids. CDR3 nucleotide sequence: TGTGCCATCAGTGATACGACAAGAGGTGCCGAAGCTTTCTTT. Translation: CAISDTTRGAEAFF.

This clonotype was seen a few times. In DNA form, the CDR3 reads TGCAGTGCCCCCTCGGTCGGGACTAGCGGGGGAGGGGTCACAGATACGCAGTATTTT. This encodes CSAPSVGTSGGGVTDTQYF. The V and J genes are TRBV20-1 and TRBJ2-3, with 14 bases identical to TRBD2. Germline V gene sequence: CDR1 DFQATT, CDR2 SNEGSKA (reference sequence). J lost 2 bases, V lost 6 bases, and 16 bases had no gene match. This CDR3 comprises 19 residues.

Only a few counts were recorded for this clonotype. The chain employs TRBV19 and TRBJ2-3; unclear D gene. The V end was cut by 6 bases, the J end by 5 bases, with 9 bases between. Germline V gene data show CDR1 as LNHDA and CDR2 as SQIVND (reference sequence). This CDR3 spans 12 amino acids. Here the CDR3 reads CASRRALDTQYF. The CDR3 nucleotides read TGTGCCAGTAGACGGGCGTTAGATACGCAGTATTTT.

This clonotype was found a few times. The chain combines TRBV6-5 with TRBJ1-2, with D perhaps TRBD1 (5 bases). The CDR3 length is 14 residues. Germline CDR1 and CDR2: MNHEY and SVGAGI. Trimming shortened V by 0 bases and J by 7 bases, and 12 bases separated the two germline ends. CDR3 protein: CASSYSVLRGGYTF. The CDR3 region has the DNA TGTGCCAGCAGTTACTCGGTGCTGAGGGGTGGCTACACCTTC.

The V call is TRBV7-6, the J call TRBJ1-1, with no clear D. V shed 4 bases and J shed 5 bases, with 8 bases lying between them. This CDR3 has 12 residues. CDR1 SGHVS and CDR2 FNYEAQ come from the germline V gene. The CDR3 nucleotides are TGTGCCAGCAGCTCACCCAGAACTGAAGCTTTCTTT. It is translated as CASSSPRTEAFF.

The chain uses TRBV5-1 and TRBJ2-5; 8 bases align to TRBD1. J was trimmed by 1 base and V by 4 bases; bases with no gene match: 9. CDR1 is SGHRS and CDR2 is YFSETQ in the germline V gene. The CDR3 length is 16 residues. CDR3 amino acids: CASSPSDRAGQETQYF. CDR3 in DNA: TGCGCCAGCAGCCCATCGGACAGGGCTGGCCAAGAGACCCAGTACTTC. Full variable domain (rest looked up from reference TRBV5-1 and TRBJ2-5): KAGVTQTPRYLIKTRGQQVTLSCSPISGHRSVSWYQQTPGQGLQFLFEYFSETQRNKGNFPGRFSGRQFSNSRSEMNVSTLELGDSALYLCASSPSDRAGQETQYFGPGTRLLVL.